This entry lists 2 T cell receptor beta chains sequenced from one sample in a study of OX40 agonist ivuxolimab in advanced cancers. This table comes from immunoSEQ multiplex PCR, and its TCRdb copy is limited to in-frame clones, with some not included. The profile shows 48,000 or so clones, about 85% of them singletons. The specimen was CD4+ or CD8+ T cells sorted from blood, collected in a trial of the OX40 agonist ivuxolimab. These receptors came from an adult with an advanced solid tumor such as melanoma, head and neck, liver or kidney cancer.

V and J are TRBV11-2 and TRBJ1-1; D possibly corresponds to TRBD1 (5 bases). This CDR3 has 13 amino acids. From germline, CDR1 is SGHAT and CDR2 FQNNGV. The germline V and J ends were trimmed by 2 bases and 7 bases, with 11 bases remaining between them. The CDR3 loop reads CASSLFRDGEAFF. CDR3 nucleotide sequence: TGTGCCAGCAGCTTATTCCGGGACGGTGAAGCTTTCTTT.

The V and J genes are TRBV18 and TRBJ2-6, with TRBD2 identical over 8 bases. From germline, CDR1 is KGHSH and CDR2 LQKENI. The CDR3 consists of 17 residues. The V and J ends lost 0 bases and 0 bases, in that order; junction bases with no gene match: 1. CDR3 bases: TGTGCCAGCTCACCACCTAGCGGGACCTCTGGGGCCAACGTCCTGACTTTC. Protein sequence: CASSPPSGTSGANVLTF.